Included here is one T cell receptor (beta chain) sequence, with context. The sample belongs to a study of OX40 agonist ivuxolimab in advanced cancers. Study information: Participants averaged around 60 years of age (range about 23 to 80) and were around 85% male.

Generated by immunoSEQ multiplex PCR, the TCRdb table keeps only in-frame clones and is missing some. The data hold roughly 44,000 clones, with 86% observed a single time. The CDR3 runs 16 residues. The J segment lost 0 bases and the V segment lost 4 bases, leaving 9 bases of the junction unmatched. CDR1 is SGHRS, CDR2 YFSETQ, per germline. V gene TRBV5-1 combines with J gene TRBJ2-5; 7 nucleotides align to TRBD2. The material sequenced was CD4+ or CD8+ T cells sorted from blood, taken in a trial of the OX40 agonist ivuxolimab. The receptor was isolated from an adult with an advanced solid tumor such as melanoma, head and neck, liver or kidney cancer. The CDR3, as DNA: TGCGCCAGCAGCCTCGGACTAGAAGCGTACCAAGAGACCCAGTACTTC. Its translation is CASSLGLEAYQETQYF.